These 20 T cell receptor beta chains share one sample of origin, sequenced in a study of cytomegalovirus exposure and HLA in healthy donors. PCR used 60 Vbeta primers and 13 Jbeta primers. TCRdb keeps only in-frame clones here, not all; method: immunoSEQ multiplex PCR. Here the sample spans around 180,000 clones, 60% to 80% being singletons. The source material was PBMCs. These receptors originate from a man in his 60s in good health and CMV-seronegative.

This rearrangement joins TRBV9 to TRBJ1-2; possibly TRBD1 for D (6 bases). Germline loops: CDR1 SGDLS, CDR2 YYNGEE. Deletions cut 3 bases from V and 4 bases from J, with 13 bases between. CDR3 size: 14 residues. The CDR3 DNA reads TGTGCCAGCAGCGACGTGGGGGCAAGCTATGGCTACACCTTC. Amino acid sequence: CASSDVGASYGYTF.

The rearrangement uses TRBV4-3 and TRBJ2-1; tentatively, D is TRBD1 (5 bases). The V gene lost 1 base and the J gene lost 3 bases, with 7 bases spanning the gap. Germline V gene sequence: CDR1 LGHNA, CDR2 YSLEER. This CDR3 is 14 amino acids long. DNA of the CDR3: TGCGCCAGCAGCCAAGGGCAGGGCTACAATGAGCAGTTCTTC. Amino acid sequence: CASSQGQGYNEQFF.

This clone showed up just a few times. This sequence joins TRBV29-1 and TRBJ1-2; 10 bases line up with TRBD1. The J segment lost 6 bases and the V segment lost 3 bases, leaving 16 bases of the junction unmatched. The length of the CDR3 is 17 residues. Germline assignment: CDR1 SQVTM and CDR2 ANQGSEA. DNA for the CDR3: TGCAGCGTTGATCTGTGGGGGAGGGACAGGGGCTTCAATGGCTACACCTTC. It codes for CSVDLWGRDRGFNGYTF.

The CDR3 protein is CASGQGNTEAFF. The CDR3 DNA reads TGTGCCAGCGGACAGGGGAACACTGAAGCTTTCTTT. This chain joins TRBV13 and TRBJ1-1; TRBD1 matches at 8 bases. Unmatched junction bases numbered 0, after V lost 8 bases and J lost 1 base. The germline CDR1 and CDR2 sequences are PRHDT and FYEKMQ (reference sequence). This CDR3 region has 12 residues.

This clone was detected a few times. V is TRBV6-4 and J is TRBJ2-5; TRBD2 matches at 9 bases. The CDR3 extends over 20 amino acids. The V segment lost 2 bases and the J segment 0 bases; nucleotides outside the gene matches: 16. CDR1 and CDR2 (germline): MRHNA, SNTAGT. The CDR3 nucleotides read TGTGCCAGCAGTGACCCCCTTAGCGGGGGCCTTAGCTTGTACCAAGAGACCCAGTACTTC. This encodes CASSDPLSGGLSLYQETQYF.

The chain is built from TRBV7-9 and TRBJ2-3; 12 positions match TRBD2. Germline-derived CDR1 and CDR2 are SEHNR and FQNEAQ (reference sequence). CDR3 length equals 16 residues. J was trimmed by 3 bases and V by 3 bases; bases with no gene match: 4. The CDR3 region has the DNA TGTGCCAGCAGCTTTACCGGGACTAGCGGGACAGATACGCAGTATTTT. It encodes CASSFTGTSGTDTQYF.

The V gene is TRBV6-5, the J gene TRBJ1-1; tentative D call: TRBD1 (6 bases). This CDR3 region has 12 residues. The V gene's germline CDR1 is MNHEY and CDR2 SVGAGI. Trimming left V 6 bases short and J 4 bases short, with 9 bases between. CDR3 sequence: CASRGGATEAFF. Here the CDR3 DNA reads TGTGCCAGCAGAGGGGGGGCCACTGAAGCTTTCTTT.

The chain's CDR3 is CASSALTGGSEAFF. DNA of the CDR3: TGTGCCAGCAGTGCCCTGACAGGGGGCTCTGAAGCTTTCTTT. V usage is TRBV6-1 and J usage is TRBJ1-1; 10 nucleotides line up with TRBD1. CDR1 is MNHNS and CDR2 is SASEGT in the germline V gene. CDR3 size: 14 residues. The V and J ends lost 4 bases and 6 bases, in that order; junction bases with no gene match: 5.

J is TRBJ2-7 and V is TRBV5-1; TRBD1 aligns across 9 bases. This CDR3 has 16 residues. With 0 bases clipped from V and 0 bases from J, the junction kept 4 bases outside the gene matches. Germline V gene lookup returns CDR1 SGHRS and CDR2 YFSETQ. The CDR3 sequence is CASSLVGQGRSYEQYF. The DNA for the CDR3 is TGCGCCAGCAGCTTGGTAGGACAGGGGCGCTCCTACGAGCAGTACTTC.

As concerns this clone: A much larger clone lies a single base off, so this may be a read error. The chain recombines TRBV27 with TRBJ2-5; 11 nucleotides align to TRBD1. The germline V gene encodes CDR1 MNHEY and CDR2 SMNVEV (reference sequence). This CDR3 spans 13 amino acids. The CDR3 is CASFGQGAGEQYF. The CDR3 DNA sequence: TGCGCCAGCTTTGGACAGGGGGCAGGGGAGCAGTACTTC.

The chain has TRBV28 and TRBJ1-5; TRBD1 agrees at 8 bases. V shed 5 bases, J shed 5 bases, and the junction held 5 bases outside the gene matches. The germline gives CDR1 MDHEN, CDR2 SYDVKM. This CDR3 has 14 amino acids. This CDR3 is CASSIGTGYQPQHF. Here the CDR3 DNA reads TGTGCCAGCAGTATAGGGACAGGCTATCAGCCCCAGCATTTT.

The V and J genes are TRBV5-6 and TRBJ2-3, with 8 bases matching TRBD2. Germline V gene data show CDR1 as SGHDT and CDR2 as YYEEEE. Trimming removed 0 bases from V and 8 bases from J; junction bases left unmatched: 11. The CDR3 covers 16 residues. The CDR3 region has the DNA TGTGCCAGCAGCTTGGCCAGGCTAGCGGGCCGAGTTACGCAGTATTTT. Its protein product is CASSLARLAGRVTQYF.

The chain uses TRBV5-1 and TRBJ2-7; 7 bases agree with TRBD2. This CDR3 has 18 amino acids. V trimming: 0 bases; J trimming: 0 bases; junction bases outside the gene matches: 12. Germline-derived CDR1 and CDR2 are SGHRS and YFSETQ. Here the CDR3 DNA reads TGCGCCAGCAGCTTGGCCCCGACTAGCCCGGCGATCTCCTACGAGCAGTACTTC. Translation: CASSLAPTSPAISYEQYF.

The chain uses TRBV30 and TRBJ1-1; D perhaps matches TRBD1 (6 bases). The ends were cut back, 2 bases at V and 0 bases at J, with 7 bases in the middle. CDR1 is GTSNPN, CDR2 SVGIG, per germline (reference sequence). This CDR3 has 13 amino acids. In nucleotides, the CDR3 is TGTGCCTGGAGTAGACAGGTGAACACTGAAGCTTTCTTT. Its translation: CAWSRQVNTEAFF.

The chain is built from TRBV25-1 and TRBJ2-7, with a possible D match to TRBD2 (5 bases). V lost 1 base to trimming and J lost 0 bases, with 7 bases between them. CDR1 and CDR2 (germline): MGHDK, SYGVNS. The CDR3 is 14 amino acids. The CDR3 coding sequence is TGTGCCAGCAGTGAATTGGGGAGCTCCTACGAGCAGTACTTC. Amino acids: CASSELGSSYEQYF.

The genes are TRBV14 and TRBJ2-7; 9 bases match TRBD2. The CDR3 is 18 amino acids. From germline, CDR1 is SGHDN and CDR2 FVKESK. V was pared by 0 bases and J by 3 bases, with 12 bases of the junction left unmatched. For the CDR3, the DNA is TGTGCCAGCAGCCAAGAAGAACTAGCGGGTGTGCCCAACTACGAGCAGTACTTC. Amino acid sequence: CASSQEELAGVPNYEQYF. Full variable domain (rest looked up from reference TRBV14 and TRBJ2-7): EAGVTQFPSHSVIEKGQTVTLRCDPISGHDNLYWYRRVMGKEIKFLLHFVKESKQDESGMPNNRFLAERTGGTYSTLKVQPAELEDSGVYFCASSQEELAGVPNYEQYFGPGTRLTVT.

The chain joins TRBV10-2 to TRBJ1-1, with 7 bases that match TRBD1. The CDR3 is 13 residues long. With 4 bases clipped from V and 6 bases from J, the junction kept 5 bases outside the gene matches. Germline CDR1 reads WSHSY; CDR2 reads SAAADI. In nucleotides, the CDR3 is TGCGCCAGCAGTGTCCTTGGACAGGCTGAAGCTTTCTTT. Its protein product is CASSVLGQAEAFF.

The chain employs TRBV15 and TRBJ2-7, with D tentatively TRBD1 (5 bases). The CDR3 extends over 14 amino acids. Trimming left V 1 base short and J 3 bases short, with 10 bases between. Looked up from germline, CDR1 is LNHNV and CDR2 is YYDKDF (reference sequence). This CDR3 reads CATSRVGVGYEQYF. The CDR3 DNA is TGTGCCACCAGCAGAGTAGGGGTGGGCTACGAGCAGTACTTC.

This clone was recorded a few times. The CDR3 is CATSRDRGGKNEQFF. The CDR3 region has the DNA TGTGCCACCAGCAGAGATCGGGGGGGTAAGAATGAGCAGTTCTTC. The chain uses TRBV15 and TRBJ2-1; TRBD2 agrees at 8 bases. CDR3 length: 15 amino acids. Germline V CDR1 and CDR2: LNHNV, YYDKDF (reference sequence). V lost 0 bases to trimming and J lost 7 bases; unmatched junction nucleotides: 5.

The rearrangement joins TRBV14 to TRBJ2-5; TRBD1 aligns across 8 bases. The V gene's germline CDR1 is SGHDN and CDR2 FVKESK. CDR3 length: 16 amino acids. V was pared by 5 bases and J by 0 bases, with 8 bases of the junction left unmatched. CDR3 in DNA: TGTGCCAGCAGCGAAATGGGGGGACAGGACCAAGAGACCCAGTACTTC. It specifies CASSEMGGQDQETQYF. The whole variable domain, remainder taken from reference TRBV14 and TRBJ2-5, is EAGVTQFPSHSVIEKGQTVTLRCDPISGHDNLYWYRRVMGKEIKFLLHFVKESKQDESGMPNNRFLAERTGGTYSTLKVQPAELEDSGVYFCASSEMGGQDQETQYFGPGTRLLVL.